Sequencing of this T cell receptor beta chain was carried out in a study of T-cell reconstitution after alpha-beta-depleted transplantation in children. A TCRbeta library incorporating unique molecular identifiers was prepared. TCRdb re-called the PCR reads through MiXCR, storing one row per CDR3 protein. The repertoire holds some 350,000 distinct CDR3 sequences, with 10% to 13% as singletons. This clonotype was recorded a few times. The germline V and J ends were trimmed by 5 bases and 9 bases, with 17 bases remaining between them. From germline, CDR1 is PRHDT and CDR2 FYEKMQ (reference sequence). This CDR3 is built from 14 residues.

The V call is TRBV13, the J call TRBJ2-1, with a possible D match to TRBD1 (6 bases). The clonotype originates from a human donor who donated a stem cell graft to a child with acute lymphoblastic leukemia. The specimen comprised PBMCs from the stem cell graft donor, sampled from the stem cell graft. The CDR3 loop reads CASSLKDGQLEQFF. The CDR3 DNA sequence: TGTGCCAGCAGCCTCAAAGATGGACAGCTTGAGCAGTTCTTC.